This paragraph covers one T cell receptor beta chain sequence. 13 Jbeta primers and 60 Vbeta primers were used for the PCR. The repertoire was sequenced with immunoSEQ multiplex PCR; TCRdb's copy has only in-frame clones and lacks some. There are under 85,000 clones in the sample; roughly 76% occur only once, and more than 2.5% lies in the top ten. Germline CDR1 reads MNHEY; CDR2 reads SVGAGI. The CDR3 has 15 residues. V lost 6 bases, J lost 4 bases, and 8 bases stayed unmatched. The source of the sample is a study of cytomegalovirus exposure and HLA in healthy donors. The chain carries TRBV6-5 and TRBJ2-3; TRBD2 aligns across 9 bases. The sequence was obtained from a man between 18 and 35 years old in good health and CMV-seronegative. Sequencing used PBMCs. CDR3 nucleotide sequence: TGTGCCAGCAGACGAGGGGGCGGGGGGGCAGATACGCAGTATTTT. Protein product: CASRRGGGGADTQYF.